This T cell receptor beta chain was obtained from a study of vaccination and CD4 T cells after COVID-19. The germline V gene encodes CDR1 LNHDA and CDR2 SQIVND (reference sequence). The CDR3 contains 14 residues. Trimming stripped 6 bases from V and 8 bases from J, with 14 bases between. Study-wide results and caveats: Analysis of convalescent patients found that 304 of 307 vaccine-specific clones were spike mono-reactive.

Oncomine TCR Beta short-read sequencing was applied to DNA from cultured CD4+ T cells. TCRdb analysed the PCR reads with MiXCR anew, one entry per CDR3 protein. The sample lists roughly 15,000 distinct CDR3 sequences, roughly 74% occurring once. On this clonotype: The antigen is undetermined.

As to treatment: roughly 10-day PBMC culture with coronavirus spike peptide pools or control peptides (ViraFEST assay). TCR sequencing followed the expansion of antigen-specific T cells with peptide pools in ViraFEST. The authors replaced half the medium with fresh IL-2 medium on days 3 and 7. The chain has TRBV19 and TRBJ1-6; the D is unclear. The sequencing used CD4+ T cells from blood, cultured in vitro, collected after SARS-CoV-2 vaccination. This receptor was identified in a human donor who received a COVID-19 vaccine. CDR3 coding DNA: TGTGCCAGTAGCAGGACCCACGGGGATTCACCCCTCCACTTT. Its translation is CASSRTHGDSPLHF.